The 7 T cell receptor beta chains below all came from one sample that was sequenced in a study of regulatory T cells in long-lasting Graves disease. HTBI primers from iRepertoire and Arm-PCR of CDR3 regions yielded the TCR beta libraries. MiXCR was run by TCRdb on the multiplex PCR reads, yielding one entry per CDR3 protein. The sample lists about 620,000 distinct CDR3 sequences, about 15% seen once, with around 19% in the top ten. The time point here: newly diagnosed GD, antithyroid drugs for less than 3 months. Extracted PBMC RNA gave rise to the TCR library. The same sample was also studied in work on T cells in Graves' hyperthyroidism and ophthalmopathy.

The material sequenced was peripheral blood mononuclear cells (PBMCs), taken at new diagnosis, from a patient treated with antithyroid drugs. These receptors were obtained from a woman under 40 with Graves disease.

The J gene is TRBJ2-7, the V gene TRBV6-2 or TRBV6-3; D is unclear. This CDR3 is built from 19 residues. The V end lost 2 bases, the J end lost 0 bases, and 23 bases lay between the germline ends. Looked up from germline, CDR1 is MNHEY and CDR2 is SVGEGT. This chain's CDR3 is CASSYPPIQPSTGSYEQYF. CDR3 DNA sequence: TGTGCCAGCAGTTACCCCCCGATTCAGCCTTCAACTGGCTCCTACGAGCAGTACTTC.

This clonotype was seen a handful of times. The V call is TRBV15, the J call TRBJ2-5; D perhaps matches TRBD2 (5 bases). The CDR3 spans 15 residues. V was pared by 0 bases and J by 2 bases, with 10 bases between. Germline loops: CDR1 LNHNV, CDR2 YYDKDF (reference sequence). The CDR3 DNA is TGTGCCACCAGCAGAGAGGGGAGAGGTCAAGAGACCCAGTACTTC. Residues: CATSREGRGQETQYF.

Ten or more counts support this clonotype. The gene calls are TRBV3-1 and TRBJ1-5, with D perhaps matching TRBD1 (5 bases). The CDR3 consists of 16 residues. CDR1 and CDR2 (germline): LGHDT, YNNKEL (reference sequence). Trimming shortened V by 1 base and J by 2 bases, and 12 bases separated the two germline ends. The CDR3 region is CASSQGSLGGNQPQHF. CDR3 DNA sequence: TGTGCCAGCAGCCAAGGTAGCCTAGGGGGCAATCAGCCCCAGCATTTT.

The chain carries TRBV5-4 and TRBJ2-3; TRBD1 matches 7 bases. Germline-derived CDR1 and CDR2 are SGHNT and YYREEE (reference sequence). The CDR3 runs to 13 residues. V lost 5 bases and J lost 4; bases outside the gene matches: 4. The CDR3 DNA follows: TGTGCCAGCAGTTCCGACAGGGCAGATACGCAGTATTTT. The encoded protein is CASSSDRADTQYF.

This clonotype was recorded many times. V usage is TRBV2 and J usage is TRBJ2-7; 11 bases map to TRBD2. CDR1 and CDR2 from the germline V gene are SNHLY and FYNNEI. The CDR3 is made up of 16 amino acids. Trimming at V came to 4 bases and at J to 4 bases, leaving 9 bases not matched to a gene. The CDR3 here is CASSGRRSSGGYEQYF. CDR3 nucleotides: TGTGCCAGCAGTGGTCGCCGATCTAGCGGGGGGTACGAGCAGTACTTC. Variable domain in full (rest from reference TRBV2 and TRBJ2-7): EPEVTQTPSHQVTQMGQEVILRCVPISNHLYFYWYRQILGQKVEFLVSFYNNEISEKSEIFDDQFSVERPDGSNFTLKIRSTKLEDSAMYFCASSGRRSSGGYEQYFGPGTRLTVT.

The rearrangement joins TRBV9 to TRBJ2-1; D unclear. V was trimmed by 3 bases and J by 7 bases, leaving 11 bases between them. Germline V gives CDR1 SGDLS, CDR2 YYNGEE. The CDR3 is 13 amino acids. CDR3 DNA sequence: TGTGCCAGCAGCGAGCCCAACCGGAATGAGCAGTTCTTC. Amino acid sequence: CASSEPNRNEQFF.

This clonotype was detected only a few times. This chain joins TRBV18 and TRBJ1-2, with D unresolved. The V end was cut by 4 bases, the J end by 2 bases, with 11 bases between. The CDR3 has 14 residues. CDR1 and CDR2 from the germline V gene are KGHSH and LQKENI. CDR3 nucleotide sequence: TGTGCCAGCTCACTGTTGACTGAGAACTATGGCTACACCTTC. Amino acid sequence: CASSLLTENYGYTF.